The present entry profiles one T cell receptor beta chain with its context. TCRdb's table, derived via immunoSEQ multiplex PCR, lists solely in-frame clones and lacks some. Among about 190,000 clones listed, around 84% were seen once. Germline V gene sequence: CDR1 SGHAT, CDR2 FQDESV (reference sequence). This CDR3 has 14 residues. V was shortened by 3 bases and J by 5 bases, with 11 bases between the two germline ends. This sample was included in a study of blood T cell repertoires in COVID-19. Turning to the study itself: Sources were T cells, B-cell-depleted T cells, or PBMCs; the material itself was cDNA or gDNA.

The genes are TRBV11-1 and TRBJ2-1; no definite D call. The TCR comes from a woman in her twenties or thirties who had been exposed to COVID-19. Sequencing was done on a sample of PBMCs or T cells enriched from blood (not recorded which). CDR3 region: CASSLLGWDNEQFF. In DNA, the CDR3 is TGTGCCAGCAGCTTGCTAGGATGGGACAATGAGCAGTTCTTC.